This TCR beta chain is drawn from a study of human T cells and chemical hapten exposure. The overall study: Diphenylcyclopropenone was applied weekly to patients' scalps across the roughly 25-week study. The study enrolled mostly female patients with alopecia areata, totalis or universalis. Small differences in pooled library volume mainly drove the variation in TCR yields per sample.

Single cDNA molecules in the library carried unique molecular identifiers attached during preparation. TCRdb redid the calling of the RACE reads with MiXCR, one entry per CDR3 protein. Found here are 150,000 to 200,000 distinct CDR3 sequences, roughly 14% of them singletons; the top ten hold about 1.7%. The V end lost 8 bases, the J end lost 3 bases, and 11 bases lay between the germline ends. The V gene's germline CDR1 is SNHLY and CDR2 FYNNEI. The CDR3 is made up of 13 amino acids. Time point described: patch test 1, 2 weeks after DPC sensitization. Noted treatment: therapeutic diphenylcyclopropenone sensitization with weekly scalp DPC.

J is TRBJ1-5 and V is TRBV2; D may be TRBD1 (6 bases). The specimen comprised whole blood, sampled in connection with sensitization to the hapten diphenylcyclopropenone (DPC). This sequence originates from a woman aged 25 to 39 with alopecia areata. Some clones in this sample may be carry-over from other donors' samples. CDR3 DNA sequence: TGTGCCAGCTCTAGGGGGATCAATCAGCCCCAGCATTTT. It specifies CASSRGINQPQHF.